The rows below give T cell receptor beta chains drawn from one sample of a study of human T cells and chemical hapten exposure. TCRdb re-called the RACE reads through MiXCR, storing one row per CDR3 protein. This sample yields some 110,000 distinct CDR3 sequences, of which around 10% are seen a single time; roughly 2.3% belongs to the top ten. Sequenced material: whole blood, taken in connection with sensitization to the hapten diphenylcyclopropenone (DPC). The source of these receptors is a woman aged 45-60 years with alopecia areata. Some clones in this sample may be carry-over from other donors' samples. Each CDR3 is given with its conserved first and last residue. Fields, in order: V gene, J gene, CDR3 protein.

V: TRBV27
J: TRBJ2-3
CDR3: CASIPGRGSTDTQYF

V: TRBV5-1
J: TRBJ2-7
CDR3: CASSSTSGNYSYEQYF

V: TRBV20-1
J: TRBJ1-5
CDR3: CSARGGGINQPQHF

V: TRBV7-2
J: TRBJ1-1
CDR3: CASGWTGKVNTEAFF

V: TRBV4-1
J: TRBJ2-3
CDR3: CASSVAIQGDTQYF

V: TRBV29-1
J: TRBJ2-1
CDR3: CSVDRRGSYNEQFF

V: TRBV20-1
J: TRBJ1-2
CDR3: CSAGDGTSRSYGYTF

V: TRBV29-1
J: TRBJ2-6
CDR3: CSVEVGTGANVLTF

V: TRBV7-9
J: TRBJ1-1
CDR3: CASSFGGEAFF

V: TRBV20-1
J: TRBJ2-7
CDR3: CSASRGALGYEQYF

V: TRBV12-3/TRBV12-4
J: TRBJ1-4
CDR3: CASADLNEKLFF

V: TRBV7-9
J: TRBJ1-1
CDR3: CASSQFQVRTFF

V: TRBV12-3/TRBV12-4
J: TRBJ2-1
CDR3: CASSRTSGSYEQFF

V: TRBV20-1
J: TRBJ2-7
CDR3: CSASVGSYEQYF

V: TRBV28
J: TRBJ2-3
CDR3: CASGEPRFLADKGDTQYF

V: TRBV20-1
J: TRBJ1-1
CDR3: CSARDVQGTEAFF

V: TRBV28
J: TRBJ2-3
CDR3: CASNPGQGWGDTQYF

V: TRBV5-1
J: TRBJ2-1
CDR3: CASSLTSGGWYEFF

V: TRBV5-1
J: TRBJ2-1
CDR3: CASSLGLAGGYSHNEQFF

V: TRBV12-5
J: TRBJ1-4
CDR3: CASGLTRDRGEKLFF

V: TRBV11-2
J: TRBJ2-3
CDR3: CASSLDNISWDTQYF

V: TRBV6-5
J: TRBJ1-1
CDR3: CATSQTQGDTEAFF

V: TRBV10-3
J: TRBJ2-1
CDR3: CAISAGVRDEQFF

V: TRBV6-2/TRBV6-3
J: TRBJ2-3
CDR3: CASSPVGGQQDTQYF

V: TRBV20-1
J: TRBJ1-2
CDR3: CSARDPQYGYTF

V: TRBV7-8
J: TRBJ2-1
CDR3: CASTPGLAGPNEKQFF

V: TRBV7-6
J: TRBJ1-1
CDR3: CASSLGWAHQTEAFF

V: TRBV11-3
J: TRBJ2-7
CDR3: CASSLRSSKNDEQYF

V: TRBV6-5
J: TRBJ2-1
CDR3: CASSYSASSDEQFF

V: TRBV5-1
J: TRBJ1-6
CDR3: CASSLGVPGQARSSYNSPLHF

V: TRBV7-2
J: TRBJ2-1
CDR3: CASSLGPNNEQFF

V: TRBV9
J: TRBJ1-1
CDR3: CASSVGPWNTEAFF

V: TRBV12-3/TRBV12-4
J: TRBJ1-6
CDR3: CASSPRQGNSPLHF